This note documents a single T cell receptor beta chain sequence. Its antigen is not known. For a few patients taking part in the biomarker study, CD4+ cells were further sorted into CD25+CD127- cells. Alopecia areata patients had lesional scalp punch biopsies and peripheral blood taken from them. RNA extraction and reverse transcription yielded cDNA as sequencing template. Clones were sequenced by immunoSEQ multiplex PCR, and TCRdb holds only the in-frame ones, with some missing. Here the sample spans roughly 20,000 clones, roughly 62% being singletons. These data originate in a study of CD8+ T cells in alopecia areata. Whole-study results and caveats: Patients shared TCRs less clearly than mice did, possibly for HLA-related reasons. Lesional scalp, notably in alopecia totalis/universalis, had clonality above that of normal scalp.

The V end lost 3 bases, the J end lost 4 bases, and 22 bases lay between the germline ends. CDR3 length: 17 amino acids. Per the germline V gene, CDR1 is SGHAT and CDR2 is FQNNGV. The TCR comes from a human donor with alopecia areata. The rearrangement uses TRBV11-2 and TRBJ2-7; D is possibly TRBD2 (6 bases). The specimen was CD4+ Tregs sorted from blood. CDR3 region: CASSFRRTVGGSYEQYF. The DNA for the CDR3 is TGTGCCAGCAGCTTCCGTAGGACGGTCGGAGGGTCATACGAGCAGTACTTC.